The 26 T cell receptor beta chains presented below share a single source sample, sequenced in a study of T-cell memory formation after mild COVID-19. Each CDR3 protein is one row after TCRdb ran MiXCR on the 5' RACE reads. The data show under 250,000 distinct CDR3 sequences, with less than 20% seen just once and 2% to 2.5% held by the top ten. Sequencing was done on a sample of PBMCs or a T cell subset sorted from them (not recorded which). Receptors were obtained from an adult woman who had mild COVID-19 (a few samples of this study predate the infection). Cell type and time point are not known.

V is TRBV29-1 and J is TRBJ1-3, with D uncertain. V was trimmed by 6 bases and J by 2 bases, leaving 8 bases between them. The germline V gene has CDR1 SQVTM and CDR2 ANQGSEA. CDR3 size: 12 residues. The CDR3 loop reads CSVPGAGNTIYF. CDR3 sequence (DNA): TGCAGCGTCCCAGGCGCTGGAAACACCATATATTTT.

The gene calls are TRBV4-2 and TRBJ1-6; unclear D gene. The CDR3 loop spans 15 amino acids. Germline CDR1 and CDR2: LGHNA and YNFKEQ. Trimming left V 0 bases short and J 0 bases short, with 3 bases between. DNA of the CDR3: TGTGCCAGCAGCCAAGACAGCTCCTATAATTCACCCCTCCACTTT. Protein: CASSQDSSYNSPLHF.

V gene TRBV5-6 combines with J gene TRBJ2-1; D is unclear. The germline V gene encodes CDR1 SGHDT and CDR2 YYEEEE. V dropped 2 bases and J dropped 4 bases, with 13 bases sitting between them. The CDR3 contains 15 residues. CDR3 sequence (DNA): TGTGCCAGCAGCTTCAGTCCCCCCCAGTACAATGAGCAGTTCTTC. It codes for CASSFSPPQYNEQFF.

This clonotype was seen more than once but under ten times. The chain uses TRBV4-3 and TRBJ1-2; D might be TRBD1 (5 bases). The germline CDR1 and CDR2 sequences are LGHNA and YSLEER. CDR3 length: 14 residues. V gave up 4 bases and J gave up 7 bases, with 16 bases separating them. CDR3 amino acids: CASSPYPGRGGYTF. In DNA, the CDR3 is TGCGCCAGCAGCCCTTACCCAGGGCGCGGTGGCTACACCTTC.

In this sample, this clonotype turned up a few times. This rearrangement joins TRBV7-2 to TRBJ2-1; D is tentatively TRBD1 or TRBD2 (5 bases each). The germline CDR1 and CDR2 sequences are SGHTA and FQGNSA. V lost 4 bases, J lost 5 bases, and 21 bases lay in between. The CDR3 has 17 residues. The CDR3 DNA is TGTGCCAGCAGCTCGCAAACCGGGACCCCCACGAACAATGAGCAGTTCTTC. Protein: CASSSQTGTPTNNEQFF.

For this clonotype: It may be a read error: a sequence one base away is much more abundant. The chain employs TRBV12-3 or TRBV12-4 and TRBJ2-3; D may be TRBD2 (6 bases). V lost 3 bases, J lost 10 bases, and 8 bases lay in between. The length of the CDR3 is 11 residues. The CDR3 spells CASSFGRPQYF. CDR3 sequence (DNA): TGTGCCAGCAGTTTTGGGAGGCCGCAGTATTTT.

This clonotype was seen only a few times. The chain is built from TRBV6-1 and TRBJ1-3; 8 nucleotides line up with TRBD1. This CDR3 spans 16 amino acids. With 2 bases clipped from V and 2 bases from J, the junction kept 5 bases outside the gene matches. Germline V gene sequence: CDR1 MNHNS, CDR2 SASEGT. CDR3 amino acids: CASSEWGQAPGNTIYF. CDR3 coding DNA: TGTGCCAGCAGTGAATGGGGACAGGCCCCTGGAAACACCATATATTTT.

This clonotype occurred many times. The chain joins TRBV2 to TRBJ2-2, with a tentative D call TRBD2 (6 bases). The CDR3 contains 15 residues. CDR1 SNHLY and CDR2 FYNNEI come from the germline V gene. V lost 6 bases and J 5 bases, leaving 16 bases between the germline ends. CDR3 sequence reads: CASSPAYAGTGELFF. In nucleotides, the CDR3 is TGTGCCAGCAGCCCCGCTTATGCGGGGACCGGGGAGCTGTTTTTT. Full variable domain (outside the CDR3, taken from reference TRBV2 and TRBJ2-2): EPEVTQTPSHQVTQMGQEVILRCVPISNHLYFYWYRQILGQKVEFLVSFYNNEISEKSEIFDDQFSVERPDGSNFTLKIRSTKLEDSAMYFCASSPAYAGTGELFFGEGSRLTVL.

The chain has TRBV27 and TRBJ2-5; D gene unclear. Trimming took off 3 bases at V and 2 bases at J, with 19 bases between the two ends. Germline V gives CDR1 MNHEY, CDR2 SMNVEV (reference sequence). The CDR3 runs 17 residues. The CDR3 is CASSFKRTGKIQETQYF. The CDR3, as DNA: TGTGCCAGCAGTTTTAAGCGTACTGGGAAAATACAAGAGACCCAGTACTTC.

The chain recombines TRBV5-1 with TRBJ2-1, with TRBD1 identical over 8 bases. Germline CDR1 is SGHRS and CDR2 is YFSETQ. Unmatched junction bases numbered 11, after V lost 4 bases and J lost 5 bases. The CDR3 loop spans 16 amino acids. The CDR3: CASSPLQGARDNEQFF. The CDR3 coding sequence is TGCGCCAGCAGCCCACTGCAGGGGGCGCGTGACAATGAGCAGTTCTTC.

This clonotype has more than one count but fewer than ten. The V call is TRBV29-1, the J call TRBJ1-1; D is ambiguous. V was pared by 4 bases and J by 0 bases, with 12 bases between. This CDR3 contains 14 residues. Germline V CDR1 and CDR2: SQVTM, ANQGSEA. As DNA, the CDR3 is TGCAGCGTTGTCTTGGGGAAGATGAACACTGAAGCTTTCTTT. Protein product: CSVVLGKMNTEAFF.

This rearrangement joins TRBV4-2 to TRBJ1-3; D is uncertain. Germline values: CDR1 LGHNA, CDR2 YNFKEQ. V was clipped by 0 bases and J by 3 bases, with 12 bases between them. This CDR3 spans 16 amino acids. The CDR3 reads CASSQDGLGYGNTIYF. CDR3 nucleotide sequence: TGTGCCAGCAGCCAAGACGGGCTTGGGTATGGAAACACCATATATTTT.

The chain links TRBV12-3 or TRBV12-4 to TRBJ1-3; the D gene is possibly TRBD1 (6 bases). The V and J ends lost 5 bases and 1 base respectively, with 15 bases between them. There are 16 residues in the CDR3. This CDR3 is CASSPREGGSGNTIYF. The CDR3 region has the DNA TGTGCCAGCAGTCCCCGAGAAGGGGGTTCTGGAAACACCATATATTTT.

The J gene is TRBJ2-6, the V gene TRBV11-3; 7 bases are a match to TRBD2. The junction had 10 bases not matched to a gene; V was cut back by 6 bases and J by 2 bases. Germline CDR1 and CDR2: SGHNT and YENEEA. The CDR3 sequence is 17 residues long. CDR3: CASSSEPGRAGANVLTF. The CDR3, as DNA: TGTGCCAGCAGTTCAGAACCGGGGAGGGCTGGGGCCAACGTCCTGACTTTC.

This clonotype has only a few counts. The gene calls are TRBV24-1 and TRBJ2-1, with 9 bases that match TRBD2. This CDR3 comprises 16 residues. Germline V gene sequence: CDR1 KGHDR, CDR2 SFDVKD. Losses at the gene ends were 3 bases for V and 8 bases for J; bases not matched to a gene: 10. This chain's CDR3 is CATSDMASGRMYEQFF. The CDR3 DNA follows: TGTGCCACCAGTGATATGGCCAGCGGGAGGATGTATGAGCAGTTCTTC.

This clonotype is categorized as medium-sized (0.01 to 0.1%). The chain employs TRBV5-1 and TRBJ2-1; 13 bases match TRBD2. J was trimmed by 1 base and V by 4 bases; bases with no gene match: 11. CDR3 length: 19 amino acids. Germline CDR1 and CDR2: SGHRS and YFSETQ. In DNA, the CDR3 is TGCGCCAGCAGCGACGACGAACTAGCGGGGGGGCTTTCCTACAATGAGCAGTTCTTC. The encoded protein is CASSDDELAGGLSYNEQFF.

The chain couples TRBV3-1 to TRBJ2-1, with D possibly matching TRBD2 (6 bases). The ends were cut back, 2 bases at V and 8 bases at J, with 19 bases in the middle. Germline V CDR1 and CDR2: LGHDT, YNNKEL (reference sequence). The CDR3 loop spans 16 amino acids. The CDR3, as DNA: TGTGCCAGCAGCCAAATCTTAGCGGTGCGGGTCTATGAGCAGTTCTTC. It yields the protein CASSQILAVRVYEQFF.

The chain carries TRBV6-1 and TRBJ2-3; 9 bases map to TRBD2. Losses at the gene ends were 6 bases for V and 6 bases for J; bases not matched to a gene: 13. Germline V gives CDR1 MNHNS, CDR2 SASEGT. The CDR3 has 16 amino acids. This chain's CDR3 is CASSGKGTSRRDTQYF. The CDR3 region has the DNA TGTGCCAGCAGCGGCAAGGGGACTAGCAGAAGGGATACGCAGTATTTT.

This chain links TRBV7-9 with TRBJ2-2; TRBD1 matches at 7 bases. This CDR3 has 18 residues. V shed 1 base and J 2 bases; nucleotides not matched to a gene: 10. Germline loops: CDR1 SEHNR, CDR2 FQNEAQ (reference sequence). CDR3 sequence: CASSLEWTGVVNTGELFF. The DNA of the CDR3 is TGTGCCAGCAGCTTAGAGTGGACAGGAGTAGTTAACACCGGGGAGCTGTTTTTT.

This clonotype was seen a handful of times. The gene calls are TRBV9 and TRBJ1-1; no clear D. The CDR3 has 15 amino acids. V was cut by 0 bases and J by 4 bases, with 13 bases left in between. CDR1 is SGDLS, CDR2 YYNGEE, per germline. CDR3 loop: CASSVGPGGVTEAFF. For the CDR3, the DNA is TGTGCCAGCAGCGTAGGTCCAGGCGGGGTCACTGAAGCTTTCTTT.

The chain couples TRBV20-1 to TRBJ2-5; 8 positions agree with TRBD2. The germline CDR1 and CDR2 sequences are DFQATT and SNEGSKA (reference sequence). The V segment lost 6 bases and the J segment 5 bases; nucleotides outside the gene matches: 5. The length of the CDR3 is 12 residues. As DNA, the CDR3 is TGCAGTGCCCCGGGACTAGTCGAGACCCAGTACTTC. Its protein product is CSAPGLVETQYF.

This chain uses TRBV5-1 with TRBJ1-4, with D uncertain. The CDR3 is 14 amino acids. With 0 bases removed from V and 0 bases from J, the gap between germline ends came to 3 bases. The germline CDR1 and CDR2 sequences are SGHRS and YFSETQ. The CDR3 nucleotides read TGCGCCAGCAGCTTGGAAACAACTAATGAAAAACTGTTTTTT. Protein: CASSLETTNEKLFF. Combining the CDR3 with reference TRBV5-1 and TRBJ1-4 gives the whole variable domain KAGVTQTPRYLIKTRGQQVTLSCSPISGHRSVSWYQQTPGQGLQFLFEYFSETQRNKGNFPGRFSGRQFSNSRSEMNVSTLELGDSALYLCASSLETTNEKLFFGSGTQLSVL.

The chain couples TRBV29-1 to TRBJ2-1; 12 nucleotides match TRBD2. V gave up 0 bases and J gave up 0 bases; unmatched junction bases: 6. CDR3 length: 18 amino acids. Germline CDR1 reads SQVTM; CDR2 reads ANQGSEA. The CDR3 protein is CSVEDLAGGPSSYNEQFF. The CDR3 coding sequence is TGCAGCGTTGAAGACCTAGCGGGGGGGCCCAGCTCCTACAATGAGCAGTTCTTC.

This clonotype appeared a few times. The chain joins TRBV12-3 or TRBV12-4 to TRBJ1-2, with 10 positions matching TRBD1. The CDR3 has 14 amino acids. V trimming: 6 bases; J trimming: 8 bases; junction bases outside the gene matches: 9. The DNA of the CDR3 is TGTGCCAGCAGACGGGACAGGGGATGGTGGGGCTACACCTTC. Amino acid sequence: CASRRDRGWWGYTF.

This sequence joins TRBV2 and TRBJ2-7; D not certain. Germline loops: CDR1 SNHLY, CDR2 FYNNEI. This CDR3 is 13 amino acids long. The ends were cut back, 1 base at V and 5 bases at J, with 9 bases in the middle. The CDR3 DNA reads as TGTGCCAGCAGTGAAGACAGAAGCCACGAGCAGTACTTC. This codes for CASSEDRSHEQYF.

This clonotype was recorded a few times. This rearrangement joins TRBV20-1 to TRBJ1-5; D gene ambiguous. Germline V gene lookup returns CDR1 DFQATT and CDR2 SNEGSKA (reference sequence). The CDR3 runs 15 residues. Trimming removed 6 bases from V and 4 bases from J, with 19 bases in between. The CDR3 DNA sequence: TGCAGTGCCCCTGCATCCGGGGAATATAATCAGCCCCAGCATTTT. It yields the protein CSAPASGEYNQPQHF.